The 18 T cell receptor beta chains presented below share a single source sample, sequenced in a study of OX40 agonist ivuxolimab in advanced cancers. Profiled with immunoSEQ multiplex PCR; TCRdb holds only in-frame clones, not every one. The data show about 64,000 clones, roughly 90% seen once. Sequences were derived from CD4+ or CD8+ T cells sorted from blood, sampled in a trial of the OX40 agonist ivuxolimab. The receptors shown here come from an adult with an advanced solid tumor such as melanoma, head and neck, liver or kidney cancer.

The chain couples TRBV7-3 to TRBJ2-3, with D perhaps TRBD1 or TRBD2 (6 bases each). CDR3 length: 14 amino acids. V was clipped by 1 base and J by 5 bases, with 10 bases between them. The germline gives CDR1 SGHTA, CDR2 FQGTGA. The CDR3 protein is CASSLKGGRDTQYF. CDR3 DNA sequence: TGTGCCAGCAGCTTAAAGGGGGGTCGAGATACGCAGTATTTT.

This rearrangement joins TRBV4-1 to TRBJ1-5; 8 nucleotides agree with TRBD1. The CDR3 covers 17 residues. Losses at the gene ends were 1 base for V and 2 bases for J; bases not matched to a gene: 7. The germline V gene encodes CDR1 MGHRA and CDR2 YSYEKL. CDR3 sequence reads: CASSQGSGGAGNQPQHF. CDR3 sequence (DNA): TGCGCCAGCAGCCAAGGGTCAGGGGGCGCCGGCAATCAGCCCCAGCATTTT.

V gene TRBV28 combines with J gene TRBJ2-1, with a tentative D call TRBD2 (6 bases). The V end lost 2 bases, the J end lost 4 bases, and 15 bases lay between the germline ends. CDR1 is MDHEN, CDR2 SYDVKM, per germline. The CDR3 is made up of 16 amino acids. DNA for the CDR3: TGTGCCAGCAGTTTAATACGAGCGGGTCCTTACAATGAGCAGTTCTTC. This codes for CASSLIRAGPYNEQFF.

J is TRBJ1-1 and V is TRBV7-9; possible D gene TRBD1, 6 bases. Trimming took 7 bases from V and 5 from J, leaving 17 bases between them. The length of the CDR3 is 14 residues. Germline CDR1 and CDR2: SEHNR and FQNEAQ (reference sequence). This chain's CDR3 is CASTLGRGNTEAFF. The CDR3 DNA reads TGTGCCAGCACTTTAGGCAGGGGAAATACTGAAGCTTTCTTT.

The chain's CDR3 is CASGLATDTQYF. CDR3 DNA: TGTGCTAGTGGTTTAGCGACAGATACGCAGTATTTT. The chain carries TRBV12-5 and TRBJ2-3, with D hard to call. Trimming took 3 bases from V and 3 from J, leaving 4 bases between them. Germline-derived CDR1 and CDR2 are LGHNT and FRNRAP. The CDR3 is 12 amino acids.

V is TRBV9 and J is TRBJ2-1; D unresolved. This CDR3 spans 14 amino acids. Germline V lookup: CDR1 SGDLS, CDR2 YYNGEE. V shed 3 bases and J shed 10 bases, with 17 bases lying between them. Written as DNA, the CDR3 is TGTGCCAGCAGCGCCCTACTGGCTCCCGGGGAGCAGTTCTTC. It translates to CASSALLAPGEQFF.

The chain recombines TRBV6-1 with TRBJ2-7; 8 positions agree with TRBD2. V lost 6 bases to trimming and J lost 2 bases; unmatched junction nucleotides: 6. CDR3 length: 14 residues. CDR1 MNHNS and CDR2 SASEGT come from the germline V gene. The CDR3 sequence is CASSESGGTYEQYF. The CDR3 bases are TGTGCCAGCAGCGAAAGCGGGGGAACCTACGAGCAGTACTTC.

V usage is TRBV28 and J usage is TRBJ1-2; 9 bases line up with TRBD1. Germline CDR1 reads MDHEN; CDR2 reads SYDVKM. The CDR3 contains 15 residues. V dropped 6 bases and J dropped 8; count of bases not matched to a gene: 13. The CDR3 loop reads CASRPRTGAADGYTF. The DNA for the CDR3 is TGTGCCAGCAGACCCCGGACAGGGGCCGCTGACGGCTACACCTTC.

The J gene is TRBJ2-3, the V gene TRBV2; D call uncertain. Germline V lookup: CDR1 SNHLY, CDR2 FYNNEI. The CDR3 loop spans 14 amino acids. V lost 7 bases to trimming and J lost 6 bases, with 17 bases between them. CDR3 DNA: TGTGCCAGCAAGAAAATGACCGCTGGGGATACGCAGTATTTT. This gives the protein CASKKMTAGDTQYF.

Remarks on this clone: Other DNA sequences in the sample encode the same CDR3. The V call is TRBV9, the J call TRBJ1-3; the D gene is possibly TRBD1 (6 bases). The CDR3 is made up of 15 amino acids. Per germline, CDR1 SGDLS and CDR2 YYNGEE. V was clipped by 0 bases and J by 0 bases, with 7 bases between them. CDR3 amino acids: CASSVGTASGNTIYF. The CDR3 DNA reads as TGTGCCAGCAGCGTAGGGACAGCCTCTGGAAACACCATATATTTT.

The rearrangement links TRBV10-2 to TRBJ2-5; a weak D match, TRBD1 (7 bases). V was clipped by 3 bases and J by 9 bases, with 17 bases between them. Germline values: CDR1 WSHSY, CDR2 SAAADI. CDR3 length equals 14 residues. The CDR3 nucleotides read TGCGCCAGCAGTGACAGGGGGGACGTCGGGGCCCAGTACTTC. Its translation is CASSDRGDVGAQYF.

V usage is TRBV5-1 and J usage is TRBJ2-2; perhaps TRBD2 as D (6 bases). Germline V gene lookup returns CDR1 SGHRS and CDR2 YFSETQ. This CDR3 has 16 residues. Deletions cut 3 bases from V and 4 bases from J, with 16 bases between. The CDR3 loop is CASSSTGQGGTGELFF. The CDR3 DNA is TGCGCCAGCAGCTCCACGGGGCAGGGAGGCACCGGGGAGCTGTTTTTT.

This sequence joins TRBV15 and TRBJ2-2; D gene uncertain. The CDR3 extends over 16 amino acids. Trimming left V 0 bases short and J 7 bases short, with 15 bases between. Germline V gene sequence: CDR1 LNHNV, CDR2 YYDKDF (reference sequence). The DNA of the CDR3 is TGTGCCACCAGCAGAGATGGGGTTCTTCGTGGCGGGGAGCTGTTTTTT. It is translated as CATSRDGVLRGGELFF.

This rearrangement joins TRBV7-9 to TRBJ1-1, with D unresolved. The CDR3 contains 14 residues. Trimming removed 5 bases at V and 5 bases at J, with 15 bases between. The germline V gene encodes CDR1 SEHNR and CDR2 FQNEAQ (reference sequence). This CDR3 is CASSARTAPTEAFF. The CDR3 DNA reads TGTGCCAGCAGCGCTCGGACTGCCCCAACTGAAGCTTTCTTT.

This clone was recorded only once. The V and J genes are TRBV15 and TRBJ2-4; 8 nucleotides agree with TRBD1. Trimming cost V 1 base and J 6 bases; bases outside gene matches: 8. Germline values: CDR1 LNHNV, CDR2 YYDKDF (reference sequence). The length of the CDR3 is 16 residues. The DNA of the CDR3 is TGTGCCACCAGCAGAGCCGACAGGGGACGGGTAAACATTCAGTACTTC. Amino acids: CATSRADRGRVNIQYF.

This clone appeared a single time. The chain joins TRBV29-1 to TRBJ2-1, with D possibly matching TRBD1 (6 bases). CDR1 SQVTM and CDR2 ANQGSEA come from the germline V gene. This CDR3 spans 15 amino acids. Trimming cost V 6 bases and J 5 bases, with 20 bases left between them. In DNA form, the CDR3 reads TGCAGCGTGGAAACCGGGACACAGTATAACAATGAGCAGTTCTTC. Its protein is CSVETGTQYNNEQFF.

The rearrangement joins TRBV7-9 to TRBJ2-7, with TRBD1 identical over 7 bases. V dropped 6 bases and J dropped 4; count of bases not matched to a gene: 9. CDR3 size: 14 residues. Germline CDR1 and CDR2: SEHNR and FQNEAQ (reference sequence). CDR3 sequence (DNA): TGTGCCAGCAGTATGGGTGACAGGGCTTACGAGCAGTACTTC. Translation: CASSMGDRAYEQYF. Complete variable domain (other parts from reference TRBV7-9 and TRBJ2-7): DTGVSQNPRHKITKRGQNVTFRCDPISEHNRLYWYRQTLGQGPEFLTYFQNEAQLEKSRLLSDRFSAERPKGSFSTLEIQRTEQGDSAMYLCASSMGDRAYEQYFGPGTRLTVT.

The V and J genes are TRBV25-1 and TRBJ1-1; no clear D gene. Trimming removed 6 bases at V and 0 bases at J, with 14 bases between. The CDR3 spans 15 residues. In germline, CDR1 is MGHDK, CDR2 SYGVNS. This CDR3 is CASSYTTGMNTEAFF. For the CDR3, the DNA is TGTGCCAGCAGCTACACTACCGGTATGAACACTGAAGCTTTCTTT.